This T cell receptor beta chain comes out of a study of CD8+ T cells in alopecia areata. Study-level points and caveats: Researchers reported that TCR sharing among patients proved less clear than in mice, possibly HLA-linked.

Reverse transcription of extracted RNA yielded cDNA, which provided the sequencing template. Only in-frame clones appear in the TCRdb table, and some are missing; sequencing was by immunoSEQ multiplex PCR. The sample includes around 200,000 clones, over 60% of them seen just once. The treatment is: oral pan-JAK inhibitor, 5-10 mg twice daily. Peripheral blood samples and lesional scalp punch biopsies were obtained from alopecia areata patients. The CDR3 consists of 15 residues. From germline, CDR1 is KGHSH and CDR2 LQKENI. V gave up 2 bases and J gave up 4 bases, with 12 bases separating them. As regards this clone: Its antigen remains unidentified.

The chain employs TRBV18 and TRBJ1-5, with D possibly TRBD1 on 6 matching bases. The sequence derives from a human donor with alopecia areata. This sample comprised CD4+ T cells sorted from blood, obtained at week 4, from a patient treated with tofacitinib. The CDR3 region is CASSPEGDWNQPQHF. Here the CDR3 DNA reads TGTGCCAGCTCACCAGAGGGGGATTGGAATCAGCCCCAGCATTTT.